This entry is about one T cell receptor beta chain. It was with random hexamers that roughly 0.5 to 1 ug RNA was reverse transcribed. TCRdb itself ran the immunoSEQ multiplex PCR reads through MiXCR, one entry per CDR3 protein. The profile covers roughly 330,000 distinct CDR3 sequences, with around 92% appearing a single time and over 0.065% taken by the ten largest. This sample stems from a study of CD8 T cells in Susac syndrome. This CDR3 region has 14 residues. V was cut by 2 bases and J by 5 bases, with 12 bases left in between. The germline V gene has CDR1 MNHEY and CDR2 SVGEGT. The clonotype originates from a human donor with multiple sclerosis. Material: CD4+ T cells from PBMCs. The chain employs TRBV6-2 or TRBV6-3 and TRBJ1-1; D call uncertain. The CDR3 nucleotides are TGTGCCAGCAGTTACGTGGGTGAAGGTACTGAAGCTTTCTTT. This encodes CASSYVGEGTEAFF.